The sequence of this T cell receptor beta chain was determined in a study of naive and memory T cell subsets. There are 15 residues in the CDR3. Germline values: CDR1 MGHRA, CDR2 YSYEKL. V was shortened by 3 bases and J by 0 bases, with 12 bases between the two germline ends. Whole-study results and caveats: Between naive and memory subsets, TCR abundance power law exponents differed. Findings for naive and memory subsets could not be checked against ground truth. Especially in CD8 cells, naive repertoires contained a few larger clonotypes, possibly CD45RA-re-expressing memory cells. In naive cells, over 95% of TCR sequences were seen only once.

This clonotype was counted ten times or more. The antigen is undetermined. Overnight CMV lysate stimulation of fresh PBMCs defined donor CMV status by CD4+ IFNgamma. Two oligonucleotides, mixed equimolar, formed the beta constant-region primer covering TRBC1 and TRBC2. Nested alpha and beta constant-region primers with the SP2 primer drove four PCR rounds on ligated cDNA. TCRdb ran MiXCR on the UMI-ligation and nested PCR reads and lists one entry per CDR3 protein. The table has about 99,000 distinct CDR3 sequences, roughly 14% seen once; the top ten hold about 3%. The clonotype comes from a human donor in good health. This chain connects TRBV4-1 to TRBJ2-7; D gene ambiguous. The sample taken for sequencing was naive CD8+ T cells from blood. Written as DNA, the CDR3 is TGCGCCAGCAGCCAGGAAAGGTACAGCTCCTACGAGCAGTACTTC. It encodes CASSQERYSSYEQYF.